The clone carrying this T cell receptor (beta chain) has only one observation. Germline values: CDR1 MNHNY, CDR2 SVGAGI (reference sequence). This CDR3 has 13 residues. Trimming removed 6 bases at V and 6 bases at J, with 12 bases between. This record comes from a study of PD-1 blockade in classical Hodgkin lymphoma. The repertoire was sequenced with immunoSEQ multiplex PCR; TCRdb's copy has only in-frame clones and lacks some. Of around 53,000 clones in the sample, around 74% were seen once. Time point described: cycle 4 day 1 (C4D1), after 5 to 7 weeks of nivolumab. Brentuximab vedotin exposure varied among the patients, all of whom had relapsed after autologous stem cell transplantation.

This chain connects TRBV6-6 to TRBJ1-5; the D gene is possibly TRBD1 (6 bases). Specimen: peripheral blood mononuclear cells (PBMCs), collected before the fourth cycle of nivolumab. The receptor was isolated from a human donor with classical Hodgkin lymphoma. DNA for the CDR3: TGTGCCAGCAGCACAGGGTTCGGTCAGCCCCAGCATTTT. Its translation is CASSTGFGQPQHF.